The T cell receptor beta chain under discussion was sequenced for a study of T cell repertoires in cytomegalovirus infection. In TCRdb, the reads were re-called with MiXCR into one record per CDR3 protein. The sample has nearly 700,000 distinct CDR3 sequences; about 30% are singletons. Concerning this clonotype itself: The antigen is not known.

The CDR3 is 13 amino acids. Germline CDR1 and CDR2: SGHKS and YYEKEE (reference sequence). The junction had 3 bases not matched to a gene; V was cut back by 5 bases and J by 4 bases. Points from the study as a whole: HLA-C-restricted, CMV-specific TCR beta clonotypes were dominant ex vivo.

Source: cultured PBMCs, taken from culture after CMV antigen stimulation. J is TRBJ2-3 and V is TRBV5-5; 8 bases match TRBD2. This sequence originates from a human donor in good health (CMV status not recorded). Some clones in this sample may be carry-over from other donors' samples. The CDR3 DNA follows: TGTGCCAGCAGAGGACTAGCTGCAGATACGCAGTATTTT. This encodes CASRGLAADTQYF.